This is a list of T cell receptor beta chains from one sample in a study of graft-versus-host responses after intestinal transplantation. The protocol was immunoSEQ multiplex PCR, while the TCRdb copy is restricted to in-frame clones and leaves out a portion. The top ten hold over 7% of the sample, which has approximately 14,000 clones, 74% seen once. Sequencing was performed on ileum tissue, taken 16 days after intestinal transplant. All receptors come from a human patient who received an intestinal transplant, so some T cells may come from the graft donor. CDR3s include the opening cysteine and the closing phenylalanine or tryptophan. Each record gives: V gene, J gene, clone size, D gene, CDR3 DNA, CDR3 protein. A D gene is named only where the DNA matches it firmly. The size entry is marked missing in some rows and otherwise reads once, few, many or a size class.

TRBV5-1	TRBJ1-1	.	TRBD1	TGCGCCAGCAGCTTACTACAGGGGGAGACGAACACTGAAGCTTTCTTT	CASSLLQGETNTEAFF
TRBV29-1	TRBJ2-7	.	TRBD2	TGCAGCGTTGAACGGGAGGTATACGAGCAGTACTTC	CSVEREVYEQYF
TRBV28	TRBJ2-1	.	TRBD2	TGTGCCAGCAGTTGGGGGACTAGCGGGAGTGAGCAGTTCTTC	CASSWGTSGSEQFF
TRBV6-6	TRBJ2-1	.	.	TGTGCCAGCAGTTACCCAAGCGGTAGTGCCTACAATGAGCAGTTCTTC	CASSYPSGSAYNEQFF
TRBV19	TRBJ2-1	.	.	TGTGCCAGTAGTATAGATCGAAACGGGTTATCCTACAATGAGCAGTTCTTC	CASSIDRNGLSYNEQFF
TRBV28	TRBJ2-7	once	.	TGTGCCAGCAGTTTAGCCGACGGGAGTAGGTACGAGCAGTACTTC	CASSLADGSRYEQYF
TRBV19	TRBJ2-7	.	.	TGTGCCAGTAGTATAGCGTCGGGGTACGAGCAGTACTTC	CASSIASGYEQYF
TRBV5-1	TRBJ2-3	.	TRBD2	TGCGCCAGCAGGGCTAGCGGGATCTCCATGATACCTTATACGCAGTATTTT	CASRASGISMIPYTQYF
TRBV11-2	TRBJ2-4	.	.	TGTGCCAGCAGCTTAGCTAGAATATTAGACATTCAGTACTTC	CASSLARILDIQYF
TRBV5-6	TRBJ1-1	once	TRBD1	TGTGCCAGCTTCTACAGGGGCGTAGTGGTCACTGAAGCTTTCTTT	CASFYRGVVVTEAFF
TRBV30	TRBJ2-7	.	TRBD1	TGTGCCTGGATTGCGGGACAGGGTACCGAGCAGTACTTC	CAWIAGQGTEQYF
TRBV7-3	TRBJ1-5	.	.	TGTGCCACTCCGGACATCTCCTATAGCAATCAGCCCCAGCATTTT	CATPDISYSNQPQHF
TRBV5-1	TRBJ2-1	.	.	TGCGCCAGCAGCTTGGTAGTTAGCTCCTACAATGAGCAGTTCTTC	CASSLVVSSYNEQFF
TRBV13	TRBJ2-7	.	TRBD2	TGTGCCAGCAGCCCTGCGGGAGTGGGCGAGCAGTACTTC	CASSPAGVGEQYF
TRBV7-2	TRBJ2-1	.	.	TGTGCCAGCAGGCCAATGGAGTCCTACAATGAGCAGTTCTTC	CASRPMESYNEQFF
TRBV4-1	TRBJ2-5	.	.	TGCGCCAGCAGCCAAGTGGGCACGGAGACCCAGTACTTC	CASSQVGTETQYF
TRBV4-1	TRBJ2-7	few	.	TGCGCCAGCAGCCAAACAGGGCCCACCTACGAGCAGTACTTC	CASSQTGPTYEQYF
TRBV30	TRBJ2-5	once	.	TGTGCCTGGAGTGGAGACAGAGAAGAGACCCAGTACTTC	CAWSGDREETQYF
TRBV15	TRBJ2-7	.	.	TGTGCCACCAGCAGGCATCGGGAGCGCATGAACGAGCAGTACTTC	CATSRHRERMNEQYF
TRBV7-2	TRBJ1-2	once	.	TGTGCCAGCCCATCCAGGGGCAGGAACTATGGCTACACCTTC	CASPSRGRNYGYTF
TRBV5-5	TRBJ2-7	once	TRBD2	TGTGCCAGCAGCTGGGGACTAGCGGGCTACGAGCAGTACTTC	CASSWGLAGYEQYF
TRBV29-1	TRBJ2-7	.	.	TGCAGCGTCGCCTCGGTAGAATCCTACGAGCAGTACTTC	CSVASVESYEQYF
TRBV6-5	TRBJ2-7	few	TRBD2	TGTGCCAGCAGTTTACCGGGGGGGCAGGGGGAGCAGTACTTC	CASSLPGGQGEQYF
TRBV18	TRBJ2-3	.	.	TGTGCCAGCTCACCAGCGCGGGCGCAGGTCCCCACAGATACGCAGTATTTT	CASSPARAQVPTDTQYF
TRBV5-4	TRBJ1-2	few	.	TGTGCCAGCAGCTTGGTTACGAGGGTTGGCTACACCTTC	CASSLVTRVGYTF
TRBV2	TRBJ2-1	once	TRBD2	TGTGCCAGCAGTGAATCCGGACTAGCGGGAGCCAATGAGCAGTTCTTC	CASSESGLAGANEQFF
TRBV4-2	TRBJ2-6	.	.	TGTGCCAGCAGCCAAATACTGACACGATTCTCTGGGGCCAACGTCCTGACTTTC	CASSQILTRFSGANVLTF
TRBV27	TRBJ2-1	.	.	TGTGCCAGCAGTTTATGGGCAACAGGGGTAGGACTACTCAATGAGCAGTTCTTC	CASSLWATGVGLLNEQFF
TRBV7-9	TRBJ2-7	few	TRBD2	TGTGCCAGCAGCGCCCGACTAGCGGGAGTCTACGAGCAGTACTTC	CASSARLAGVYEQYF
TRBV6-5	TRBJ1-1	.	TRBD1	TGTGCCAGCACCCGGGGACAGGTTGAAGCTTTCTTT	CASTRGQVEAFF
TRBV4-3	TRBJ2-1	.	.	TGCGCCAGCAGCCAAGATCGGGGAGGGGGTGAGCAGTTCTTC	CASSQDRGGGEQFF
TRBV19	TRBJ1-2	.	TRBD1	TGTGCCAGTAGCGGACCGGGACAGGCTAACTATGGCTACACCTTC	CASSGPGQANYGYTF
TRBV9	TRBJ2-1	.	TRBD1	TGTGCCAGCGGGACAGGGCAAATTGGGTCCTACAATGAGCAGTTCTTC	CASGTGQIGSYNEQFF
TRBV7-9	TRBJ2-7	.	TRBD1	TGTGCCAGCAGCTTAAGTGGGACAGGGAATTACGAGCAGTACTTC	CASSLSGTGNYEQYF
TRBV5-1	TRBJ1-2	.	TRBD1	TGCGCCAGCAGCTTCGGGACAGGCTATGGCTACACCTTC	CASSFGTGYGYTF
TRBV28	TRBJ1-1	once	.	TGTGCCAGCAGTTTCTTCCAGCGGACTGAAGCTTTCTTT	CASSFFQRTEAFF
TRBV10-3	TRBJ1-2	once	TRBD1	TGTGCCATCAGCAGATCCGGGACAGGGCTCGGCTACACCTTC	CAISRSGTGLGYTF
TRBV5-5	TRBJ2-1	few	.	TGTGCCAGCAGCTTGGGAGAGAGCTCCTACAATGAGCAGTTCTTC	CASSLGESSYNEQFF
TRBV28	TRBJ2-7	.	TRBD2	TGTGCCAGCAGTTTACTAGCGGGGGGTTTCTACGAGCAGTACTTC	CASSLLAGGFYEQYF
TRBV6-6	TRBJ2-7	.	TRBD2	TGTGCCAGCAGAACCAATAGCGGGAGGCTGGGCGAGCAGTACTTC	CASRTNSGRLGEQYF
TRBV19	TRBJ2-7	few	.	TGTGCCAGTAGTCCCGGTACTGTCGACTACGAGCAGTACTTC	CASSPGTVDYEQYF
TRBV11-3	TRBJ2-2	medium-sized	TRBD1	TGTGCCAGCAGCACCTACAGGGGGAGGACGGGGGCCGGGGAGCTGTTTTTT	CASSTYRGRTGAGELFF
TRBV11-2	TRBJ1-2	.	TRBD1	TGTGCCAGCAGCTTGGTTTCGGGACAGAACTATGGCTACACCTTC	CASSLVSGQNYGYTF
TRBV29-1	TRBJ1-3	few	.	TGCAGCGTTCGGCCGGGGAGGCACTCTGGAAACACCATATATTTT	CSVRPGRHSGNTIYF
TRBV4-1	TRBJ1-1	few	TRBD1	TGCGCCAGCAGCCAGCTTCGGACAGGCGTGAACACTGAAGCTTTCTTT	CASSQLRTGVNTEAFF
TRBV9	TRBJ2-1	.	.	TGTGCCAGCAGCGAGCGGACTGGCGTCTACAATGAGCAGTTCTTC	CASSERTGVYNEQFF
TRBV5-3	TRBJ2-5	.	TRBD2	TGTGCCAGAAGCTTGGGGGACAGACCGAACTTAGCGGGAGGGGGGAGGACCCAGTACTTC	CARSLGDRPNLAGGGRTQYF
TRBV4-1	TRBJ2-7	.	.	TGCGCCAGCAGCCAAGAAAGGAGCGGCTCCTACGAGCAGTACTTC	CASSQERSGSYEQYF
TRBV5-4	TRBJ1-1	.	TRBD1	TGTGCCAGCAGCAAGGACAGGGAGGACACTGAAGCTTTCTTT	CASSKDREDTEAFF
TRBV6-5	TRBJ2-7	.	TRBD1	TGTGCCAGCAGTTCTAACTACGGGACAGGGGTCGAGCAGTACTTC	CASSSNYGTGVEQYF
TRBV11-1	TRBJ1-1	once	.	TGTGCCAGCAGCTTGTCCGGGAATCCTGAAGCTTTCTTT	CASSLSGNPEAFF
TRBV4-2	TRBJ2-7	few	TRBD2	TGTGCCAGCAGCCAAGATATTAAGACTAGCGTCTCCTACGAGCAGTACTTC	CASSQDIKTSVSYEQYF
TRBV5-1	TRBJ2-7	.	.	TGCGCCAGCAGCCTGGTGTCAGGGGTAGCCTACGAGCAGTACTTC	CASSLVSGVAYEQYF
TRBV23-1	TRBJ2-3	.	TRBD2	TGCGCCAGCAGTCAAAAGCGGCGGGAGAATGGGGGCACAGATACGCAGTATTTT	CASSQKRRENGGTDTQYF
TRBV6-5	TRBJ2-7	few	.	TGTGCCAGCAGCCGTAGCAGCGAATCCTACGAGCAGTACTTC	CASSRSSESYEQYF